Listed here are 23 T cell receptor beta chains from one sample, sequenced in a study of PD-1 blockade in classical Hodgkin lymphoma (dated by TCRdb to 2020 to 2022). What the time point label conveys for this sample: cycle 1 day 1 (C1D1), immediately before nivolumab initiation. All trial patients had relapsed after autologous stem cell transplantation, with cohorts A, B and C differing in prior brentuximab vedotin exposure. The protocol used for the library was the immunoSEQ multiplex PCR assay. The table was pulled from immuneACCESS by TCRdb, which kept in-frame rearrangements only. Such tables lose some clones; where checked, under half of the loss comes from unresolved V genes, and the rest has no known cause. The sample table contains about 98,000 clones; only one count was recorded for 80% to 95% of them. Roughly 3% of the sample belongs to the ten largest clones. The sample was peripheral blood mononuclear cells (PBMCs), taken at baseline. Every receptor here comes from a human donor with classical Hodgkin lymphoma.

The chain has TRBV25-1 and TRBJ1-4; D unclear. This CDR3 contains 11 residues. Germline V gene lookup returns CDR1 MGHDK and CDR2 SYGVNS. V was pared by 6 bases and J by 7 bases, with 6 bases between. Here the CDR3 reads CASSGFEKLFF. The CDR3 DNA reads TGTGCCAGCAGCGGATTTGAAAAACTGTTTTTT.

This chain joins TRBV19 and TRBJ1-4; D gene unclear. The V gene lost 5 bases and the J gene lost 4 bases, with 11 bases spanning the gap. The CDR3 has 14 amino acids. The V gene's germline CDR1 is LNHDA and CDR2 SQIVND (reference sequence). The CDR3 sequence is CASSSGSNNEKLFF. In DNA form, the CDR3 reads TGTGCCAGTAGTTCCGGGTCTAATAATGAAAAACTGTTTTTT. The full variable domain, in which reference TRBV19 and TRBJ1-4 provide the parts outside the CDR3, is DGGITQSPKYLFRKEGQNVTLSCEQNLNHDAMYWYRQDPGQGLRLIYYSQIVNDFQKGDIAEGYSVSREKKESFPLTVTSAQKNPTAFYLCASSSGSNNEKLFFGSGTQLSVL.

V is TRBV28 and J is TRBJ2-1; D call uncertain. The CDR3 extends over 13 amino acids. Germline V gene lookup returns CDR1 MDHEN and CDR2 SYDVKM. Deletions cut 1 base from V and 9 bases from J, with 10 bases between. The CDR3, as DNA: TGTGCCAGCAGTTTATTAGGTTCACCTGAGCAGTTCTTC. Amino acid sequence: CASSLLGSPEQFF.

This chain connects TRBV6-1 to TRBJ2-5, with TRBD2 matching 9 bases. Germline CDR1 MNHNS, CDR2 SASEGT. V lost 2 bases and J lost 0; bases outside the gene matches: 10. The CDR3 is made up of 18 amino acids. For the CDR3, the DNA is TGTGCCAGCAGTGAATTTACTAGCGGGCCTAGGTACCAAGAGACCCAGTACTTC. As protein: CASSEFTSGPRYQETQYF.

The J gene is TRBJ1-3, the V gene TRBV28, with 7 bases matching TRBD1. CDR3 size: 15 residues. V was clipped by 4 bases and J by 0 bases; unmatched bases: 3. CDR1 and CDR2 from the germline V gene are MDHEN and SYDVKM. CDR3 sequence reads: CASSSPGGSGNTIYF. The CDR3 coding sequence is TGTGCCAGCAGTTCTCCAGGGGGCTCTGGAAACACCATATATTTT.

The CDR3, as DNA: TGCGCCAGCGGAAGACAGCCGCAAGAGACCCAGTACTTC. Residues: CASGRQPQETQYF. The chain couples TRBV5-1 to TRBJ2-5, with a possible D match to TRBD1 (5 bases). CDR3 size: 13 residues. Trimming removed 7 bases at V and 2 bases at J, with 12 bases between. Germline V lookup: CDR1 SGHRS, CDR2 YFSETQ.

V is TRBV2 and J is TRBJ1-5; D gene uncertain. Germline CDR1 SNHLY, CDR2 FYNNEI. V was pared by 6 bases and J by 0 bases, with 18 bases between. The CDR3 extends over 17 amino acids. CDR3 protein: CASRDPLVGNSNQPQHF. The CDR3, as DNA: TGTGCCAGCAGGGACCCACTGGTGGGGAATAGCAATCAGCCCCAGCATTTT.

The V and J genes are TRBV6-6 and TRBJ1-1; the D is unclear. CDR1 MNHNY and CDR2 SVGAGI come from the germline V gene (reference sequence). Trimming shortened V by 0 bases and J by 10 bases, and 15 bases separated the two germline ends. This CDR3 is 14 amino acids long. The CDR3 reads CASSYSVWFPLAFF. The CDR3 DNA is TGTGCCAGCAGTTACTCGGTCTGGTTCCCCTTAGCTTTCTTT.

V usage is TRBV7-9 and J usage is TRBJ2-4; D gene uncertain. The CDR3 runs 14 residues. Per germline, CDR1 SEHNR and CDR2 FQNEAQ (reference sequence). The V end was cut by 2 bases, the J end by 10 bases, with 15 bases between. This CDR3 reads CASSLYWQESIQYF. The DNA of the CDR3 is TGTGCCAGCAGCTTATATTGGCAGGAAAGTATTCAGTACTTC.

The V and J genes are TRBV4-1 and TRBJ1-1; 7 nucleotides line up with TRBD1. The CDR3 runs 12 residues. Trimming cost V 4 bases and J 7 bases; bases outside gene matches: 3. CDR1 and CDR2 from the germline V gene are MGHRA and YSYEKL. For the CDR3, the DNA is TGCGCCAGCAGCCCGGGACAGATTGAAGCTTTCTTT. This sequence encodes CASSPGQIEAFF.

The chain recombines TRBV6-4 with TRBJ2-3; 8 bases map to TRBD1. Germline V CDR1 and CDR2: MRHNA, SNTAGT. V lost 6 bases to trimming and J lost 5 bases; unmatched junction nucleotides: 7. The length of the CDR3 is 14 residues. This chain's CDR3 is CASSFQGAGDTQYF. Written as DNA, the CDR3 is TGTGCCAGCAGCTTCCAGGGGGCGGGAGATACGCAGTATTTT.

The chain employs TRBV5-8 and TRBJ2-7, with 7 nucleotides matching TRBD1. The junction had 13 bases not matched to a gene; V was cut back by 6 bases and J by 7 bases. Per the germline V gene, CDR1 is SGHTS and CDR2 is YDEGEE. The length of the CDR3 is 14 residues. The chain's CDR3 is CASTLGTGQAEQYF. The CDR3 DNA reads TGTGCCAGCACCCTGGGAACCGGACAGGCAGAGCAGTACTTC.

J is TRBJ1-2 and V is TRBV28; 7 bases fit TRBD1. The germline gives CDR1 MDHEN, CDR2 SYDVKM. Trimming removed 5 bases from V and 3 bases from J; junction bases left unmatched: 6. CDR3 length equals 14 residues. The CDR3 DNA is TGTGCCAGCAGTGTACACGGACAGGACTATGGCTACACCTTC. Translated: CASSVHGQDYGYTF.

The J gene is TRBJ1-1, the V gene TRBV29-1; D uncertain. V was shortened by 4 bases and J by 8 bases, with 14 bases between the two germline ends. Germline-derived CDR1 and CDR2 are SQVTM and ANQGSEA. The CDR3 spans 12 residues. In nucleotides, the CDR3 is TGCAGCGTTGTTGAGGGTAGGGCGGAAGCTTTCTTT. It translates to CSVVEGRAEAFF.

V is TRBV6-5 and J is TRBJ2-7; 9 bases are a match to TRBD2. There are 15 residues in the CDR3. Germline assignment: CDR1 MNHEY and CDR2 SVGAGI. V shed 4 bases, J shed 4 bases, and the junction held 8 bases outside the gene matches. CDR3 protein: CASSSSAGGPYEQYF. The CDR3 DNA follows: TGTGCCAGCAGTTCATCGGCGGGAGGGCCGTACGAGCAGTACTTC.

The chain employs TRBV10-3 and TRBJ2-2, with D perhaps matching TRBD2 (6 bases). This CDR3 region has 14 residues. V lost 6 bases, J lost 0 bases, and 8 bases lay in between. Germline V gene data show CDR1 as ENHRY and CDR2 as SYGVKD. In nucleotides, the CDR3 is TGTGCCATCAGCGGGAGTTCGAACACCGGGGAGCTGTTTTTT. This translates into CAISGSSNTGELFF.

CDR3 nucleotide sequence: TGTGCCAGCCCTAGCACTTTCCCCCCCTACAATGAGCAGTTCTTC. Encoded protein: CASPSTFPPYNEQFF. The V call is TRBV11-3, the J call TRBJ2-1, with a weak D call TRBD2 (5 bases). CDR1 and CDR2 (germline): SGHNT, YENEEA. This CDR3 contains 15 residues. V lost 8 bases and J 2 bases, leaving 16 bases between the germline ends.

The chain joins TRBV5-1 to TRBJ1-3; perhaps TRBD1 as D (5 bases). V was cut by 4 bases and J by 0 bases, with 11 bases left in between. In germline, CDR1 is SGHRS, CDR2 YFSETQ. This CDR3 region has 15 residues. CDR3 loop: CASSRGLNSGNTIYF. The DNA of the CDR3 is TGCGCCAGCAGCCGGGGACTGAACTCTGGAAACACCATATATTTT.

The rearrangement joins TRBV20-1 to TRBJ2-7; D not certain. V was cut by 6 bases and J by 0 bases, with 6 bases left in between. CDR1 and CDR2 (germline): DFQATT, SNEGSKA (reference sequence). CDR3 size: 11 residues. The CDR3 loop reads CSATYSYEQYF. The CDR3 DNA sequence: TGCAGTGCCACCTACTCCTACGAGCAGTACTTC.

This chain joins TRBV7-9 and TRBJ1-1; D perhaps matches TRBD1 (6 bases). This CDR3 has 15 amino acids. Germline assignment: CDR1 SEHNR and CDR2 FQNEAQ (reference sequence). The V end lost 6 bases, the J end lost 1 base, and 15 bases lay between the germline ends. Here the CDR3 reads CASSPSTGTNTEAFF. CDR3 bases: TGTGCCAGCAGTCCGAGTACAGGGACGAACACTGAAGCTTTCTTT.

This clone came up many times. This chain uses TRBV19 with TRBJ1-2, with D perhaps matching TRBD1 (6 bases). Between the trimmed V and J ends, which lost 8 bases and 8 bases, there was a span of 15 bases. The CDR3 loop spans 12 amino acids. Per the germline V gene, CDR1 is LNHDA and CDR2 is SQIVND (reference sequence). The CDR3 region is CASLTGLYGYTF. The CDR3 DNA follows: TGTGCCAGTTTAACAGGGTTATACGGCTACACCTTC.

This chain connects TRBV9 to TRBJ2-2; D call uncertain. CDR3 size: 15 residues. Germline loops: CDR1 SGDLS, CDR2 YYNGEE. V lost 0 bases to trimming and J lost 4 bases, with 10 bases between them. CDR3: CASSVDVGLTGELFF. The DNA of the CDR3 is TGTGCCAGCAGCGTAGATGTCGGGCTCACCGGGGAGCTGTTTTTT.

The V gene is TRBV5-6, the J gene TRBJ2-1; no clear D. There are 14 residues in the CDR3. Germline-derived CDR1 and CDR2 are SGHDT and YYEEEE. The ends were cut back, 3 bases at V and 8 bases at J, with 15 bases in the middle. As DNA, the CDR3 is TGTGCCAGCAGCTCCGCTCCCCAGAAGGATGAGCAGTTCTTC. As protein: CASSSAPQKDEQFF.